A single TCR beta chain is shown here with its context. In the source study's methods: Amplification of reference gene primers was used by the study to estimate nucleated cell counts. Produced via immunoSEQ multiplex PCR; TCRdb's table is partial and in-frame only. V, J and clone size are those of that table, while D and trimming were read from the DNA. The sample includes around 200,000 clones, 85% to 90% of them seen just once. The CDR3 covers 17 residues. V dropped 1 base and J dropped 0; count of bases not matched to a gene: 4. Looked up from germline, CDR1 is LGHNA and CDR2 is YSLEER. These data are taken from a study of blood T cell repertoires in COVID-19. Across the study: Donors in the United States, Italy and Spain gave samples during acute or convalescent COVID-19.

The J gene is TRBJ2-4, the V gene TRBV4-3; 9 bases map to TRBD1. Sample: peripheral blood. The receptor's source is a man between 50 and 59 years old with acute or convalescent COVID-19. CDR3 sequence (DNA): TGCGCCAGCAGCCAAGGGGGGACAGGGTCAGCCAAAAACATTCAGTACTTC. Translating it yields CASSQGGTGSAKNIQYF.